A single sample gave rise to the 8 T cell receptor beta chains below, sequenced in a study of response to subunit inactivated influenza vaccine. TCRdb re-called the RT-PCR reads with MiXCR, one entry per CDR3 protein. This table holds about 580,000 distinct CDR3 sequences, around 15% found once. The sequencing used PBMCs from blood, collected approximately 13 days after vaccination. The receptors derive from a man over 45 who received an inactivated influenza vaccine.

The chain recombines TRBV25-1 with TRBJ2-2; 8 bases map to TRBD1. V gave up 4 bases and J gave up 0 bases; unmatched junction bases: 10. The CDR3 runs 18 residues. Germline CDR1 MGHDK, CDR2 SYGVNS. The CDR3 bases are TGTGCCAGCAGTGGCCCCCGGGACAGGCTCGCGAACACCGGGGAGCTGTTTTTT. Its translation is CASSGPRDRLANTGELFF. Full variable domain (rest looked up from reference TRBV25-1 and TRBJ2-2): EADIYQTPRYLVIGTGKKITLECSQTMGHDKMYWYQQDPGMELHLIHYSYGVNSTEKGDLSSESTVSRIRTEHFPLTLESARPSHTSQYLCASSGPRDRLANTGELFFGEGSRLTVL.

This clonotype has only a few counts. This sequence joins TRBV6-2 or TRBV6-3 and TRBJ2-7; TRBD2 matches at 11 bases. This CDR3 region has 15 residues. The V segment lost 2 bases and the J segment 4 bases; nucleotides outside the gene matches: 4. The germline gives CDR1 MNHEY, CDR2 SVGEGT. CDR3 amino acids: CASSYRRLAGYEQYF. In DNA form, the CDR3 reads TGTGCCAGCAGTTACCGAAGACTAGCGGGGTACGAGCAGTACTTC.

The rearrangement links TRBV6-2 or TRBV6-3 to TRBJ2-2; D is unresolved. CDR1 and CDR2 (germline): MNHEY, SVGEGT. The CDR3 is 14 residues long. Trimming shortened V by 7 bases and J by 1 base, and 10 bases separated the two germline ends. The CDR3 loop is CASKYWQNTGELFF. CDR3 nucleotide sequence: TGTGCCAGCAAATACTGGCAGAACACCGGGGAGCTGTTTTTT.

This clonotype was counted once. The V call is TRBV4-2, the J call TRBJ1-3; D remains unclear. Trimming took 0 bases from V and 2 from J, leaving 5 bases between them. In germline, CDR1 is LGHNA, CDR2 YNFKEQ. The CDR3 runs 14 residues. For the CDR3, the DNA is TGTGCCAGCAGCCAAGATCCAGCTGGAAACACCATATATTTT. It encodes CASSQDPAGNTIYF.

The chain is built from TRBV5-4 and TRBJ1-6, with D possibly matching TRBD1 (6 bases). The CDR3 extends over 16 amino acids. Germline values: CDR1 SGHNT, CDR2 YYREEE (reference sequence). Trimming stripped 0 bases from V and 7 bases from J, with 14 bases between. Written as DNA, the CDR3 is TGTGCCAGCAGCTTGGTGTTTGGGGGCTCAAATTCACCCCTCCACTTT. This gives the protein CASSLVFGGSNSPLHF.

This clonotype came up a few times. The V call is TRBV6-2 or TRBV6-3, the J call TRBJ2-7; TRBD2 is a possible D gene (5 bases). From germline, CDR1 is MNHEY and CDR2 SVGEGT. V was clipped by 5 bases and J by 0 bases, with 14 bases between them. This CDR3 has 15 residues. This chain's CDR3 is CASSPPAGSSYEQYF. DNA for the CDR3: TGTGCCAGCAGTCCCCCCGCGGGTTCCTCCTACGAGCAGTACTTC.

The V gene is TRBV18, the J gene TRBJ2-5; D is perhaps TRBD2 (6 bases). Per the germline V gene, CDR1 is KGHSH and CDR2 is LQKENI. The CDR3 extends over 16 amino acids. V lost 3 bases and J lost 5, with 19 bases in between. The CDR3 here is CASSPTTVIRGETQYF. The CDR3 DNA follows: TGTGCCAGCTCACCTACGACCGTCATTCGGGGGGAGACCCAGTACTTC.

This clonotype was observed at least ten times. The chain carries TRBV30 and TRBJ2-1, with D perhaps TRBD1 (6 bases). Germline assignment: CDR1 GTSNPN and CDR2 SVGIG (reference sequence). The CDR3 is 12 amino acids. V was shortened by 1 base and J by 7 bases, with 8 bases between the two germline ends. CDR3 in amino acids: CAWSDRDNEQFF. The CDR3 DNA reads TGTGCCTGGAGTGACAGGGATAATGAGCAGTTCTTC.